This TCR beta chain was identified during a study of CD8 T cells in ankylosing spondylitis. General study results and limits: Blood of patients with ankylosing spondylitis appeared to be characterized by a TCR beta motif of several highly homologous variants. Disease-linked clones reportedly concentrated significantly in matched ankylosing spondylitis synovial fluid.

The authors made TCR beta libraries by quantitative 5'-RACE with molecular barcodes. TCRdb reprocessed the 5' RACE reads with MiXCR, giving one entry per CDR3 protein. This sample has 150,000 to 200,000 distinct CDR3 sequences; 11% occur once, and the top ten carry roughly 28%. Ten or more counts support this clonotype. Its antigen is not known. The V gene lost 2 bases and the J gene lost 3 bases, with 7 bases spanning the gap. The V gene's germline CDR1 is SQVTM and CDR2 ANQGSEA. CDR3 length: 12 residues. Sequencing was performed on blood, either unsorted or a sorted T cell fraction (not recorded which). The clonotype was recovered from a male donor with ankylosing spondylitis or in good health (not recorded which). This sequence joins TRBV29-1 and TRBJ1-1; D ambiguous. As DNA, the CDR3 is TGCAGCGTTGAAAAATCGGACACTGAAGCTTTCTTT. It is translated as CSVEKSDTEAFF. Full variable domain (outside the CDR3, taken from reference TRBV29-1 and TRBJ1-1): SAVISQKPSRDICQRGTSLTIQCQVDSQVTMMFWYRQQPGQSLTLIATANQGSEATYESGFVIDKFPISRPNLTFSTLTVSNMSPEDSSIYLCSVEKSDTEAFFGQGTRLTVV.